This TCR beta chain was recovered during a study of blood T cell repertoires in COVID-19. As for the study in general: Sites in the United States, Italy and Spain provided acute and convalescent COVID-19 samples. Nucleic acid was either cDNA or gDNA, and it came from T cells, B-cell-depleted T cells, or PBMCs.

V lost 0 bases to trimming and J lost 10 bases, with 11 bases between them. The CDR3 is made up of 13 amino acids. In germline, CDR1 is SGHNT, CDR2 YYREEE (reference sequence). As handled by the study authors: Amplifying reference gene primers gave estimates of nucleated cell counts. Profiling relied on immunoSEQ multiplex PCR, and the TCRdb table lists in-frame clones only, not all of them. Clonal size and the V and J genes are those of that table, whereas D and trimming came from the DNA. The table includes just under 150,000 clones, about nine tenths detected once. This chain joins TRBV5-4 and TRBJ2-1, with D unclear. This TCR derives from a man aged 50 or older who had recovered from COVID-19. Sequenced material: peripheral blood. The CDR3 reads CASSLDLLGEQFF. For the CDR3, the DNA is TGTGCCAGCAGCTTGGACCTTCTCGGGGAGCAGTTCTTC.